This T cell receptor (beta chain) is drawn from a study of Graves' ophthalmopathy and Graves' hyperthyroidism. If patients had other autoimmune diseases, uncontrolled infections, pregnancy or lactation, they were excluded. Clinicians made diagnoses from clinical symptoms, serum thyroxine, TRAb, thyroid ultrasound and orbital computed tomography. Overall study findings and caveats: Ophthalmopathy cases were distinguished from stable hyperthyroidism by a 13-signature model, reaching around 90% sensitivity and roughly 80% specificity.

This clonotype was detected only a few times. Its antigen is not known. Amplified TCR beta CDR3 regions were obtained using RNA transcripts as template. HTBI primers were employed in first-round RT-PCR, then a second-round multiplex PCR followed. TCRdb reprocessed the multiplex PCR reads via MiXCR and lists one record per CDR3 protein. The table lists around 1.1 million distinct CDR3 sequences, about 38% of them singletons, with around 10% in the top ten. Sample: peripheral blood or thyroid tissue (not recorded which). The sequence derives from an adult man with Graves' hyperthyroidism.

CDR3 protein: CASLSPGGAEAFF. In DNA form, the CDR3 reads TGCGCCAGCCTCTCCCCCGGGGGAGCTGAAGCTTTCTTT. The V and J genes are TRBV5-1 and TRBJ1-1; possible D gene TRBD1, 5 bases. CDR1 and CDR2 from the germline V gene are SGHRS and YFSETQ. Trimming cost V 7 bases and J 6 bases, with 16 bases left between them. This CDR3 is built from 13 residues.